One TCR beta chain is described in this entry. Antigen specificity is unknown. Produced via immunoSEQ multiplex PCR; TCRdb's table is partial and in-frame only. The repertoire includes more than 3,000 clones, less than 90% of them detected once, and over 12% sits in the top ten. The sample belongs to a study of immune evolution from preneoplasia to lung adenocarcinoma. Trimming pared 6 bases from V and 0 bases from J, leaving 15 bases between. The CDR3 is 16 residues long. Germline values: CDR1 MDHEN, CDR2 SYDVKM. Two lung cancer pathologists independently confirmed each histologic diagnosis. General study findings and limits: From normal lung to invasive adenocarcinoma, top clone frequencies appeared to decrease.

The receptor was derived from a person aged 40 to 49 with lung adenocarcinoma. The sample consisted of FFPE adjacent normal lung tissue. The chain uses TRBV28 and TRBJ1-5; D perhaps matches TRBD1 (5 bases). CDR3 amino acids: CASRPTAGFSNQPQHF. The CDR3 nucleotides are TGTGCCAGCAGACCAACCGCAGGGTTTAGCAATCAGCCCCAGCATTTT.